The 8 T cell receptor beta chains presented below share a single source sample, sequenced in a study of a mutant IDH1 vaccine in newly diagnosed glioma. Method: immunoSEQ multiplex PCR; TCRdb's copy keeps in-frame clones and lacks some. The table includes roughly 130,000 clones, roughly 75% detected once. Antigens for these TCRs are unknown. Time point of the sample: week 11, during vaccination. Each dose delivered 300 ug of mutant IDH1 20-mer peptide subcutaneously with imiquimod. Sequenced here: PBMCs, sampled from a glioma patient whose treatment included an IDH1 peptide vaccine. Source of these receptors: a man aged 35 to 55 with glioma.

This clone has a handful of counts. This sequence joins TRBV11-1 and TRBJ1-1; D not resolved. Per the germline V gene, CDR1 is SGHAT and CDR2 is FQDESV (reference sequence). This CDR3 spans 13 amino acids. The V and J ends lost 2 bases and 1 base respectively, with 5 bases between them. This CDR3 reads CASSLRQNTEAFF. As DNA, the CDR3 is TGTGCCAGCAGCTTAAGGCAGAACACTGAAGCTTTCTTT.

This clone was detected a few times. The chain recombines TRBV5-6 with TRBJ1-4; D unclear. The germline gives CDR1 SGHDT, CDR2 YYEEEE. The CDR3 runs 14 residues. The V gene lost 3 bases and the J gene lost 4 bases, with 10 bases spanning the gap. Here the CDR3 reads CASSSRRLNEKLFF. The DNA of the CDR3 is TGTGCCAGCAGCTCCAGGAGACTTAATGAAAAACTGTTTTTT.

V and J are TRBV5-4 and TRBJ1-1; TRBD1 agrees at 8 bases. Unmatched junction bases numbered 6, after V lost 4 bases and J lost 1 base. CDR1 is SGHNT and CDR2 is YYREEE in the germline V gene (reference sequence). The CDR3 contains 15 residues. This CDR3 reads CASSKTGAQNTEAFF. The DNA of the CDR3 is TGTGCCAGCAGCAAGACAGGGGCCCAGAACACTGAAGCTTTCTTT.

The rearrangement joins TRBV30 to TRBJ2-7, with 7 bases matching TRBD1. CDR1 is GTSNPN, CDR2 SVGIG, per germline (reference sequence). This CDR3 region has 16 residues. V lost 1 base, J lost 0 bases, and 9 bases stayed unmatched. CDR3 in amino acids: CAWSGVLGQLSYEQYF. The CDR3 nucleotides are TGTGCCTGGAGTGGAGTTCTGGGACAGCTCTCCTACGAGCAGTACTTC.

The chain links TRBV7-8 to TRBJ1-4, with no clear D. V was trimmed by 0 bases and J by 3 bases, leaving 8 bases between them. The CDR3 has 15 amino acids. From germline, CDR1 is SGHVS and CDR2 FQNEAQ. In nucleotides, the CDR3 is TGTGCCAGCAGCTTAGCTGCGGGTCCTAATGAAAAACTGTTTTTT. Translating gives CASSLAAGPNEKLFF.

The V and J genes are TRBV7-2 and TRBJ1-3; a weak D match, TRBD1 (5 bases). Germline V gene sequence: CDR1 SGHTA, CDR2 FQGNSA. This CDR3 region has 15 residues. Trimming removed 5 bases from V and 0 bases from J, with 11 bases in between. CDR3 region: CASSPRTSSGNTIYF. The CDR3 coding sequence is TGTGCCAGCAGCCCGAGGACATCCTCTGGAAACACCATATATTTT.

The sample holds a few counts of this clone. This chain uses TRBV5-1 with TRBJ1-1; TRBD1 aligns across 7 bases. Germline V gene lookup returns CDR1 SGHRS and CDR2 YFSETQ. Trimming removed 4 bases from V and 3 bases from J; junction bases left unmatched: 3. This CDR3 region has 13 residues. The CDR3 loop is CASSPGGDTEAFF. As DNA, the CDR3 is TGCGCCAGCAGCCCAGGGGGAGACACTGAAGCTTTCTTT.

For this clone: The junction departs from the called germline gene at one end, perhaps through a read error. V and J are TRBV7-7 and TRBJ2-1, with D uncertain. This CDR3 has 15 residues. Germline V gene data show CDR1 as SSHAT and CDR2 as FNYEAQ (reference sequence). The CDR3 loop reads CASSLQVGVYNEQFF. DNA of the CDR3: TGTGCTAGCAGCTTGCAAGTTGGGGTTTACAATGAGCAGTTCTTC.